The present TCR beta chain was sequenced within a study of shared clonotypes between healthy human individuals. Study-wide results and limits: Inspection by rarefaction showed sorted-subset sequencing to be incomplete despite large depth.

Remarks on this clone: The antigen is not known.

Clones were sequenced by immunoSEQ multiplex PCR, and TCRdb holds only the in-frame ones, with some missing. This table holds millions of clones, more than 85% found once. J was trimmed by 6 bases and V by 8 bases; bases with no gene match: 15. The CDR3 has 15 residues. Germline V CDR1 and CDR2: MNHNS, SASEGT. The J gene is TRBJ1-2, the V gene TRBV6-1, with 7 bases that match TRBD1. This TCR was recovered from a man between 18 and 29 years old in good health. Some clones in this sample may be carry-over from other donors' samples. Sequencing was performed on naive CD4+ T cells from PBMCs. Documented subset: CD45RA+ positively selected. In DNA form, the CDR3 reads TGTGCCAGCGGGCCGACAGGGATGGTTTTTGATGGCTACACCTTC. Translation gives CASGPTGMVFDGYTF.